These T cell receptor beta chains were read from a single sample in a study of early T cells in non-severe SARS-CoV-2 infection. TCRdb re-analysed the 5' RACE reads in MiXCR, keeping a single row per CDR3 protein. Altogether 32,000 or so distinct CDR3 sequences are present, under 6% being singletons, with the ten largest covering almost 6%. The sample comprised whole blood. Source of these receptors: an adult who was a healthcare worker with PCR-confirmed SARS-CoV-2 infection or an uninfected control (not recorded which). CDR3s include the opening cysteine and the closing phenylalanine or tryptophan. A D gene is named only where the DNA matches it firmly. The size field is filled for only some rows; it gives once, few, many or a size class.

d_call: TRBD2
clone_size: many
v_call: TRBV7-3
j_call: TRBJ2-1
cdr3_nt: TGTGCCAGCAGCTTTTTTAGCGGGGGGGACTACAATGAGCAGTTCTTC
cdr3_aa: CASSFFSGGDYNEQFF

d_call: TRBD1
clone_size: many
v_call: TRBV4-3
j_call: TRBJ1-2
cdr3_nt: TGCGCCAGCAGCCAAGATCCCAGGGGGCAGTATGGCTACACCTTC
cdr3_aa: CASSQDPRGQYGYTF

d_call: -
clone_size: -
v_call: TRBV29-1
j_call: TRBJ2-7
cdr3_nt: TGCAGCGTTGAATCAGGTTTCGGAGGGTACGAGCAGTACTTC
cdr3_aa: CSVESGFGGYEQYF

d_call: -
clone_size: many
v_call: TRBV29-1
j_call: TRBJ2-3
cdr3_nt: TGCAGCGTTGAAGAAGCAACGACTAGCACAGATACGCAGTATTTT
cdr3_aa: CSVEEATTSTDTQYF

d_call: -
clone_size: many
v_call: TRBV6-5
j_call: TRBJ1-1
cdr3_nt: TGTGCCAGCAGTTTCGACGGAGACTTGAACACTGAAGCTTTCTTT
cdr3_aa: CASSFDGDLNTEAFF

d_call: -
clone_size: -
v_call: TRBV12-3/TRBV12-4
j_call: TRBJ2-3
cdr3_nt: TGTGCCAGCGATCAGGGTCTTGGCACAGATACGCAGTATTTT
cdr3_aa: CASDQGLGTDTQYF

d_call: -
clone_size: many
v_call: TRBV7-2
j_call: TRBJ2-1
cdr3_nt: TGTGCCAGCAGCTTAGGCTACGATAATGAGCAGTTCTTC
cdr3_aa: CASSLGYDNEQFF

d_call: -
clone_size: few
v_call: TRBV12-3/TRBV12-4
j_call: TRBJ2-7
cdr3_nt: TGTGCCAGCAGTTTGCGCAACCCCTACGAGCAGTACTTC
cdr3_aa: CASSLRNPYEQYF

d_call: -
clone_size: many
v_call: TRBV6-5
j_call: TRBJ2-1
cdr3_nt: TGTGCCAGCAGTTCCCGACTAGTCAATGAGCAGTTCTTC
cdr3_aa: CASSSRLVNEQFF

d_call: -
clone_size: many
v_call: TRBV29-1
j_call: TRBJ1-1
cdr3_nt: TGCAGCGTTGGTTCTCCAATGAACACTGAAGCTTTCTTT
cdr3_aa: CSVGSPMNTEAFF

d_call: TRBD1
clone_size: many
v_call: TRBV11-2
j_call: TRBJ1-1
cdr3_nt: TGTGCCAGCAGCGATGGGACAGGGCCTGAAGCTTTCTTT
cdr3_aa: CASSDGTGPEAFF